What follows is one T cell receptor beta chain and its context. This record comes from a study of blood T cell repertoires in COVID-19. The assay was immunoSEQ multiplex PCR, and TCRdb's table has in-frame clones only and misses some. The repertoire holds a few hundred thousand clones, with more than 85% as singletons. This CDR3 spans 17 amino acids. V was trimmed by 2 bases and J by 1 base, leaving 18 bases between them. The sequence was obtained from a man between 18 and 29 years old with active or convalescent COVID-19. The sequenced sample consisted of peripheral blood. V gene TRBV5-7 combines with J gene TRBJ1-2; D gene unclear. TRBV5-7 is reported as an ORF; its role is uncertain. CDR3 DNA sequence: TGTGCCAGCAGCTTCCCGGGAGCTACTGACCTTAACTATGGCTACACCTTC. Protein sequence: CASSFPGATDLNYGYTF.